This T cell receptor beta chain originates from a study of beta chain features in type 1 diabetes (dated by TCRdb to the late 2010s). Concerning the study at large: Patients and healthy donors did not differ in mean age, gender distribution, total cell number or subset yield. The study compared TCRB repertoires of sorted circulating CD4+ T cell subsets between recently diagnosed type 1 diabetes patients and matched healthy donors. Regulatory and stem cell-like memory subsets were obtained from only 8 patients and roughly eight healthy donors, while naive and central memory subsets were obtained from all 28 donors. Across all samples, around 99 million sorted cells were examined, and cell number per subset correlated strongly with RNA yield.

V loses 1 base, J loses 5 bases, and the germline ends lie 17 bases apart. CDR1 MGHRA and CDR2 YSYEKL were looked up in the germline V gene. The CDR3 measures 16 amino acids from cysteine to phenylalanine. Only the CDR3 part of the read is kept: 48 bases, read in frame from the first base. This clone was observed a few times. The antigen this receptor binds is unknown. No much larger clone is present one base from it, and per-base qualities are unavailable. All of the isolated RNA was reverse transcribed with the High Capacity cDNA Reverse Transcription Kit, so expressed TCRB transcripts were sequenced. Deep immunoSEQ sequencing was performed on naive, central memory and regulatory T cell samples, with an average of around 3.4 million total reads per sample. Sorted cells were lysed in RLT buffer, and RNA was extracted using DNase-treated RNeasy Micro or Mini kits according to cell number. To prevent cross-contamination, each cell subset was processed individually, whereas patient and healthy donor samples were processed jointly. The immunoSEQ multiplex PCR was used to amplify TCRB sequences from cDNA, generating 87-bp fragments that spanned the CDR3 region. The amplicons were sequenced using the Illumina HiSeq platform. The original pipeline was this. Synthetic template baselines were used to correct PCR bias computationally, reads within Hamming distance 2 were collapsed, and singletons that could not be merged were discarded. Reads were aligned against IMGT to assign V, D and J genes, CDR3 length and insertions or deletions at six rearrangement sites. Clonotype counts were normalized to sorted cell number within each subset before computing true diversity and Gini coefficients with the tcR R package. The overlap coefficient, calculated on TCRB nucleotide sequences, was used to quantify repertoire sharing. As a proxy for the pre-selection repertoire, out-of-frame TCRB sequences from naive cells were analyzed. TCRdb stores this immuneACCESS table with in-frame sequences only. Part of the clones is absent; in the studies checked, under half of the shortfall reflects unresolved V genes, and no reason is known for the rest. The V and J calls and clone size come from that table; D and trimming were worked out from the DNA. For this sample the table gives about 710,000 clones, of which roughly an eighth were detected only once. The ten largest make up around 0.04% of the sample.

Study-wide findings and limitations: Sequencing cDNA rather than genomic DNA could over-represent highly expressing activated cells, although activation and CD3 levels did not differ between groups. Patients with type 1 diabetes made fewer insertions and deleted more nucleotides at VDJ recombination sites, implying thymic rearrangement abnormalities. Type 1 diabetes patients showed a moderate but significant shortening of TCRB CDR3 length in all four CD4+ subsets. PCR may preferentially amplify shorter templates, but because patient and control samples were amplified and corrected together, any resulting skew would affect both groups equally. Naive, central memory and regulatory TCRB repertoires appeared more similar among patients than among healthy donors. Because small numbers of individuals were included in the HLA sub-analyses, any influence of HLA type on TCRB rearrangement was left unresolved.

From each donor, a single peripheral blood sample of about 100 mL on average was drawn into heparinised tubes. A BD FACSAria II was used to sort naive, central memory, regulatory and stem cell-like memory CD4+ T cells with a panel that included CD45RO, CCR7, CD25, CD127, CD95 and CD27. All sorted populations exceeded 95% purity. Right away, PBMCs were isolated by Lymphoprep density gradient centrifugation and were stained directly, with no culture step. To minimize batch effects, samples were stained and sorted in pairs, one healthy donor with one patient per experiment. This receptor chain uses TRBV4-1 and TRBJ1-1; a weak D assignment points to TRBD1 (5 bases agree). This receptor was obtained from a man between 18 and 29 years old with type 1 diabetes. What was sequenced was naive CD4+ T cells from blood. This specimen's cell subset or site label, per the study, means: true naive CD4+ T cells. The CDR3 reads as follows: CASSQGLRQGGTEAFF. The nucleotide sequence is given as TGCGCCAGCAGCCAAGGGCTACGGCAGGGAGGGACTGAAGCTTTCTTT.